This record concerns one T cell receptor beta chain sequence. As originally analysed: Counts of nucleated cells, estimated from reference gene primer amplification, were obtained. Clones were read by immunoSEQ multiplex PCR, and TCRdb kept only the in-frame ones, dropping some. V and J calls and clone size are those listed in that table; D and trimming were worked out from the DNA. The table has about 280,000 clones, over 75% seen once. This specimen comes from a study of blood T cell repertoires in COVID-19. Overall study: Italy, Spain and the United States were the sources of the convalescent and acute COVID-19 samples. T cells, B-cell-depleted T cells, or PBMCs provided the cDNA or gDNA that served as material.

With 2 bases removed from V and 2 bases from J, the gap between germline ends came to 13 bases. The CDR3 runs to 17 residues. Germline V gene sequence: CDR1 MNHEY, CDR2 SVGEGT. The chain uses TRBV6-2 or TRBV6-3 and TRBJ2-6; perhaps TRBD1 as D (6 bases). The TCR comes from a human donor in a cohort sampled during active COVID-19. Sequencing was carried out using peripheral blood. CDR3 region: CASSYLGRQAGANVLTF. The CDR3 bases are TGTGCCAGCAGTTACCTTGGGCGACAGGCTGGGGCCAACGTCCTGACTTTC.